These T cell receptor beta chains were read from a single sample in a study of post-analysis software for immune sequencing data. Using its own MiXCR run on the PCR reads, TCRdb lists one record per CDR3 protein. This table has 650,000 to 850,000 distinct CDR3 sequences, around 45% appearing once. Sequenced: blood. Receptors were obtained from a girl aged 5-17 years with multiple sclerosis. Both conserved end residues are part of each CDR3. A D gene is named only where the DNA matches it firmly. For some rows the clone size is stated as once, few or many, or as a class when expanded; others skip it.

cdr3_aa,d_call,v_call,j_call,clone_size
CASSLGTSGRATDNEQFF,TRBD2,TRBV5-8,TRBJ2-1,-
CPKTRVKGNQPQHF,-,TRBV6-5,TRBJ1-5,-
CASSPGLGDKNIQYF,-,TRBV5-1,TRBJ2-4,-
CASSPLGGGSPYEQYF,-,TRBV12-3/TRBV12-4,-,-
CASSLRQGIYGYTF,TRBD1,TRBV5-1,TRBJ1-2,few
CASSYRSGGVQETQYF,-,TRBV6-5,TRBJ2-5,-
CASSVVGQGDVYGYTF,-,TRBV9,TRBJ1-2,-
CASSLLDRGNYGYTF,TRBD1,TRBV3-1,TRBJ1-2,few
CASSHGPGTGVEAFF,TRBD1,TRBV4-1,TRBJ1-1,-
CASSFWPQAGLSTYEQYF,TRBD2,TRBV5-1,TRBJ2-7,-
CASSPPTGGRETQYF,TRBD1,TRBV28,TRBJ2-5,-
CAWSVAERNEQFF,-,TRBV30,TRBJ2-1,-
CSTLGENTEAFF,-,TRBV20-1,TRBJ1-1,-
CASSLWGTGAGFF,-,TRBV5-6,TRBJ2-1,once
CASSVYGPYNEQFF,-,TRBV6-5,TRBJ2-1,-
CAISPNGQGLYEQYF,TRBD1,TRBV10-3,TRBJ2-7,-
CASSQDIGVTDTQYF,-,TRBV4-3,TRBJ2-3,few
CSVTHQGVRETQYF,TRBD1,TRBV29-1,TRBJ2-5,-
CAISEGPTNGETQYF,-,TRBV10-3,TRBJ2-5,-
CASSQQGTETQYF,-,TRBV4-2,TRBJ2-5,few
CSARDFLGPGANVLTF,-,TRBV20-1,TRBJ2-6,-
CSALGQEQFF,-,TRBV20-1,TRBJ2-1,-
CAISVKNLLAGGSSYEQYF,TRBD2,TRBV10-3,TRBJ2-7,-
CASSLTETHQPQHF,-,TRBV12-3/TRBV12-4,TRBJ1-5,-
CASSPHWDSVLYGYTF,TRBD1,TRBV3-1,TRBJ1-2,-
CASSPVGQHRETQYF,-,TRBV27,TRBJ2-5,few
CASSLIQGGNEQFF,-,TRBV5-1,TRBJ2-1,-
CSVYSMGTAKNIQYF,-,TRBV29-1,TRBJ2-4,few
CASSFQTGRNEKLFF,TRBD1,TRBV7-2,TRBJ1-4,few
CASSQGPGGVETQYF,-,TRBV14,TRBJ2-5,once
CASSVVSGKADTQYF,TRBD2,TRBV9,TRBJ2-3,few
CSARDRQGRITDTQYF,TRBD1,TRBV20-1,TRBJ2-3,-